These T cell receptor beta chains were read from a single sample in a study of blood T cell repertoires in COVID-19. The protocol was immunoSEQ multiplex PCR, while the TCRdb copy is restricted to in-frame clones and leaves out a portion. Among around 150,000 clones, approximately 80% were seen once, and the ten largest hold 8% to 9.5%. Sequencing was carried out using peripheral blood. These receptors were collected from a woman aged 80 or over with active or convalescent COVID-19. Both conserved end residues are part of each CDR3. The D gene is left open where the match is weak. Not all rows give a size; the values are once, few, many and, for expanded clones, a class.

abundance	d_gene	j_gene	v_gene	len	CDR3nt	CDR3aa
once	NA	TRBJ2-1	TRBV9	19	TGTGCCAGCAGCGCGCTGGGGAGGGAGGGCCAGGGGTCCTACAATGAGCAGTTCTTC	CASSALGREGQGSYNEQFF
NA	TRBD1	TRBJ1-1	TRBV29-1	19	TGCAGCGTTGAAGAAAACCCCAGGGGCAGGGGGCGGGGGAACACTGAAGCTTTCTTT	CSVEENPRGRGRGNTEAFF
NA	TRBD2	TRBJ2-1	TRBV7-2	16	TGTGCCAGCAGCCCCCGACTAGCGGGGGGGGGCAATGAGCAGTTCTTC	CASSPRLAGGGNEQFF
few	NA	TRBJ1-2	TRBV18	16	TGTGCCAGCTCACCACTTGGCGGGGATTCAAACTATGGCTACACCTTC	CASSPLGGDSNYGYTF
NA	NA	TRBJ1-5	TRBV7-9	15	TGTGCCAGCAGCTTCTCAGGGGATTCCAATCAGCCCCAGCATTTT	CASSFSGDSNQPQHF
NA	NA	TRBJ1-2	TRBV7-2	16	TGTGCCAGCAGCTTAGCCTCACGGGGGGATTGGAGTGGCTACACCTTC	CASSLASRGDWSGYTF
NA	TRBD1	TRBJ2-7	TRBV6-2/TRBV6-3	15	TGTGCCAGCAGTTTAAGGGGACAGGGAATCGACGAGCAGTACTTC	CASSLRGQGIDEQYF
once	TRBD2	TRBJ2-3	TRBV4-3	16	TGCGCCAGCAGTCCCCGGGCTAGCGGGAACACAGATACGCAGTATTTT	CASSPRASGNTDTQYF
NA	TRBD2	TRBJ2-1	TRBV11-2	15	TGTGCCAGCAGCTTAGGACGGGGGGGATACGATGAGCAGTTCTTC	CASSLGRGGYDEQFF
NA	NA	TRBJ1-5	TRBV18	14	TGTGCCAGCTCACCCGAGGGAGGCGGTCAGCCCCAGCATTTT	CASSPEGGGQPQHF
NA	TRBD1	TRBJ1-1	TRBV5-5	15	TGTGCCAGCAGCCTTTTAGTGGGACAGGGGGCCGGAGCTTTCTTT	CASSLLVGQGAGAFF
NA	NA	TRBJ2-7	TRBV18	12	TGTGCCAGCTCACCTCAGGCTGACGAGCAGTACTTC	CASSPQADEQYF
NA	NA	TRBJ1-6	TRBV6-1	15	TGTGCCAGCAGTGAAGCGGGGGGTCAGAGAACACCCCTCCACTTT	CASSEAGGQRTPLHF
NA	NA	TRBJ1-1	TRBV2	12	TGTGCCAGCAGTGGTCAGAACACTGAAGCTTTCTTT	CASSGQNTEAFF
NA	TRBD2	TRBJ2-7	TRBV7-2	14	TGTGCCAGCAGCATGCGGGGGGGGTCGGGCGAGCAGTACTTC	CASSMRGGSGEQYF
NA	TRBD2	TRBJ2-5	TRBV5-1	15	TGCGCCAGCAGCTTAGCGGGGGGGCCGGGAGAGACCCAGTACTTC	CASSLAGGPGETQYF
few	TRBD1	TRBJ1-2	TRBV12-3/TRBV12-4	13	TGTGCCAGCAGGGCAGGGACAGTCTATGGCTACACCTTC	CASRAGTVYGYTF
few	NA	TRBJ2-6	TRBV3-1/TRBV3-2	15	TGTGCCAGCAGCAACCCAGGTTCTGGGGCCAACGTCCTGACTTTC	CASSNPGSGANVLTF
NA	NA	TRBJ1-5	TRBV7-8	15	TGTGCCAGCAGCCCACCGGGAGGCAGCCAGAGGCCCCAGCATTTT	CASSPPGGSQRPQHF
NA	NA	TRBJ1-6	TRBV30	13	TGTGCCTGGAGTTCCCAGGGAAATTCACCCCTCCACTTT	CAWSSQGNSPLHF
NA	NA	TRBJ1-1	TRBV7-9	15	TGTGCCAGCAGCTTCAGAACAGGGTTGGACACTGAAGCTTTCTTT	CASSFRTGLDTEAFF
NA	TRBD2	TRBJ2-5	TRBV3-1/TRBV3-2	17	TGTGCCAGCAGTAGAGGAGGGACTAGCGGTTCTAAAGAGACCCAGTACTTC	CASSRGGTSGSKETQYF
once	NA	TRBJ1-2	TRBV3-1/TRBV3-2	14	TGTGCCAGCAGCCAAAAAGGACAGAACTATGGCTACACCTTC	CASSQKGQNYGYTF
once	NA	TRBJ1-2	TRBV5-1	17	TGCGCCAGCAGCTTGGCCGGTGTTGGACAGAATATAGATGGCTACACCTTC	CASSLAGVGQNIDGYTF
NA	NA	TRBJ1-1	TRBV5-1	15	TGCGCCAGCAGCTTGGAGTGGGGGGGCCACACTGAAGCTTTCTTT	CASSLEWGGHTEAFF
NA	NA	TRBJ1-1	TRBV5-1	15	TGCGCCAGCAGCGGAACCGGGACAAAGAACACTGAAGCTTTCTTT	CASSGTGTKNTEAFF
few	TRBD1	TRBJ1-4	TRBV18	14	TGTGCCAGCTCACGTGGACAGGGGGGTGAAAAACTGTTTTTT	CASSRGQGGEKLFF
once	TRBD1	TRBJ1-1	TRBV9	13	TGTGCCAGCAGCGTAGTTTGGGACAGTGAAGCTTTCTTT	CASSVVWDSEAFF
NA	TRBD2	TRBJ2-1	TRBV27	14	TGTGCCTCCGTTAGCGGGGGGGCCGATGGTGAGCAGTTCTTC	CASVSGGADGEQFF
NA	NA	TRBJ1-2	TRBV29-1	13	TGCAGCGTTGAAGATCGGGGTACGCGGGGCTACACCTTC	CSVEDRGTRGYTF
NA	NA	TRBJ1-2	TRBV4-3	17	TGCGCCAGCAGCCAAGATGTTCGACTGAATCCTTCGGATGGCTACACCTTC	CASSQDVRLNPSDGYTF
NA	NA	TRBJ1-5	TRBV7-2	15	TGTGCCAGCAGCGTCACAGTATTACCTAATCAGCCCCAGCATTTT	CASSVTVLPNQPQHF
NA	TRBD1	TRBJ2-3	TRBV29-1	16	TGCAGCGTTGAAGATGCCCTGGACAGGGTCCCAGATACGCAGTATTTT	CSVEDALDRVPDTQYF
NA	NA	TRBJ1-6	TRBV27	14	TGTGCCAGCAGTTTGCAGGGGTCTAATTCACCCCTCCACTTT	CASSLQGSNSPLHF
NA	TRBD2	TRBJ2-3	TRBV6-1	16	TGTGCCAGCAGTGGTTTAGCGGGGGGGCCAGGGGATACGCAGTATTTT	CASSGLAGGPGDTQYF
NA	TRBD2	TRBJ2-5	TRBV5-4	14	TGTGCCAGCAGCTTAGATAGCGGGGGAGAGACCCAGTACTTC	CASSLDSGGETQYF
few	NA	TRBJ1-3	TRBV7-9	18	TGTGCCAGCACAGGGCAGGGACACTCCACACCCCTTGGAAACACCATATATTTT	CASTGQGHSTPLGNTIYF
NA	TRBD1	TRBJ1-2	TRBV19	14	TGTGCCAGTAGGGACAGGGGATCCCCCTATGGCTACACCTTC	CASRDRGSPYGYTF
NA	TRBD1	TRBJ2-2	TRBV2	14	TGTGCCAGCAGTCCAGGACAGGGGTTCGGGGAGCTGTTTTTT	CASSPGQGFGELFF
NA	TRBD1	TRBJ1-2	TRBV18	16	TGTGCCAGCTCCCTTGGGGGACAGGGTCATATCTATGGCTACACCTTC	CASSLGGQGHIYGYTF
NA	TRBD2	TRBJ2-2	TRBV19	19	TGTGCCAGTAGTATAATGGCTAGCGGGCGGAGAGGGAACACCGGGGAGCTGTTTTTT	CASSIMASGRRGNTGELFF
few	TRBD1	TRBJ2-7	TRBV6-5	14	TGTGCCAGCACCGGGACAGGGAGCTCCTACGAGCAGTACTTC	CASTGTGSSYEQYF
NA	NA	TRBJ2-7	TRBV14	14	TGTGCCAGCAGCCTTTTGGCGATCTCGGGGGAGCAGTACTTC	CASSLLAISGEQYF
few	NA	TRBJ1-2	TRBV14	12	TGTGCCAGCAGCCAAGTACGAGGAGGCTACACCTTC	CASSQVRGGYTF
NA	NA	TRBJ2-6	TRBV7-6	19	TGTGCCAGCAGCTTAGAACTCCGGACGGGGAGCTCTGGGGCCAACGTCCTGACTTTC	CASSLELRTGSSGANVLTF
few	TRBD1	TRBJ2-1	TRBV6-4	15	TGTGCCAGCAGTCCCGGGACAGGGTTCGACAATGAGCAGTTCTTC	CASSPGTGFDNEQFF
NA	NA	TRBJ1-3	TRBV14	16	TGTGCCAGCAGCCAAGACGCCGGGGCAGGGAGGAACACCATATATTTT	CASSQDAGAGRNTIYF
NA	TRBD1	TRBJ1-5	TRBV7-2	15	TGTGCCAGCAGCTCCCGACAGGGATCAGGTCAGCCCCAGCATTTT	CASSSRQGSGQPQHF
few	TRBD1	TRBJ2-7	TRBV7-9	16	TGTGCCAGCAGCCCGACACCGGGACAGGGATTCTACGAGCAGTACTTC	CASSPTPGQGFYEQYF
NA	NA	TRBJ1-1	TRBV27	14	TGTGCCAGCAGTTTATCGTCCAGGAACACTGAAGCTTTCTTT	CASSLSSRNTEAFF